This T cell receptor beta chain was recovered during a study of PD-L1 blockade in urothelial cancer. Clones were read by immunoSEQ multiplex PCR, and TCRdb kept only the in-frame ones, dropping some. The sample includes 45,000 to 60,000 clones, over 75% of them seen just once. The receptor was derived from a man aged 35 to 55 with urothelial cancer. Sequenced material: PBMCs, taken around atezolizumab (anti-PD-L1) treatment.

The CDR3: CASSEAGTSSGNTIYF. Here the CDR3 DNA reads TGTGCCAGCAGTGAAGCGGGGACAAGCTCTGGAAACACCATATATTTT. The rearrangement uses TRBV2 and TRBJ1-3; TRBD1 is a possible D gene (6 bases). CDR1 is SNHLY and CDR2 is FYNNEI in the germline V gene. The CDR3 loop spans 16 amino acids. Trimming removed 0 bases from V and 0 bases from J, with 9 bases in between.